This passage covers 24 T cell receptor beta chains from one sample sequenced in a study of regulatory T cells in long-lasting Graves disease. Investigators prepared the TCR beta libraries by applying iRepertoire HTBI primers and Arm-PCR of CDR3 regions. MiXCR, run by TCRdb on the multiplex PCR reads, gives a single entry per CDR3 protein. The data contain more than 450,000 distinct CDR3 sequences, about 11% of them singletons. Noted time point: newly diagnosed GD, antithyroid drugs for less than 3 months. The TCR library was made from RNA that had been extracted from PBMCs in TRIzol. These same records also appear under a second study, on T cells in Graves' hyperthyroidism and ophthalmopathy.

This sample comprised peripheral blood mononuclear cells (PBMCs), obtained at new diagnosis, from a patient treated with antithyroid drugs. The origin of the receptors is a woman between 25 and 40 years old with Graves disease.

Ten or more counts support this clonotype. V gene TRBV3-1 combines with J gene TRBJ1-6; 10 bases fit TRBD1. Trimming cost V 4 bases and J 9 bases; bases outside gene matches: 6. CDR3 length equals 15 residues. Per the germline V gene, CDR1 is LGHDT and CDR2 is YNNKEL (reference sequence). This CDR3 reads CASSRGTGVGSPLHF. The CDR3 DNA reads TGTGCCAGCAGCCGGGGGACAGGGGTTGGTTCACCCCTCCACTTT.

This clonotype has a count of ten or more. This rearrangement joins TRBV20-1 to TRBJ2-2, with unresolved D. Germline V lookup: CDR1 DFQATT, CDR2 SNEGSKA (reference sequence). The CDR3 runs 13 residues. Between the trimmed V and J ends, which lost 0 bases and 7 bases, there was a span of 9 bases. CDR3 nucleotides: TGCAGTGCTAGAGATAAGGTTGGCGGGGAGCTGTTTTTT. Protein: CSARDKVGGELFF.

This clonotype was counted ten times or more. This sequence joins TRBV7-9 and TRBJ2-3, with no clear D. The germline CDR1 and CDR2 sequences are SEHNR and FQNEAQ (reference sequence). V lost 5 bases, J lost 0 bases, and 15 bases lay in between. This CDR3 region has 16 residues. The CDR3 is CASSPPLSLSTDTQYF. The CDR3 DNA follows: TGTGCCAGCAGCCCTCCCTTGAGCCTTAGCACAGATACGCAGTATTTT.

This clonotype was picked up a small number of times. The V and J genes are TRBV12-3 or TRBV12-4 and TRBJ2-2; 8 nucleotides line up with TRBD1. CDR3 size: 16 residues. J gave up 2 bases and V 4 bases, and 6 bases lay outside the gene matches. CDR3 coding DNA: TGTGCCAGCAGTTCCACAGGGGGGTCCAACACCGGGGAGCTGTTTTTT. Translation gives CASSSTGGSNTGELFF.

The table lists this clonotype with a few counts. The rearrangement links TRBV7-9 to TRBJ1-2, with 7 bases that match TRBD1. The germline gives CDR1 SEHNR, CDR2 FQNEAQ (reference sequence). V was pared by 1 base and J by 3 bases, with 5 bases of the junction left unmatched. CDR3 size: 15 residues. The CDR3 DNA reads TGTGCCAGCAGCTTAGAGGCAGGGGGTGACTATGGCTACACCTTC. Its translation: CASSLEAGGDYGYTF.

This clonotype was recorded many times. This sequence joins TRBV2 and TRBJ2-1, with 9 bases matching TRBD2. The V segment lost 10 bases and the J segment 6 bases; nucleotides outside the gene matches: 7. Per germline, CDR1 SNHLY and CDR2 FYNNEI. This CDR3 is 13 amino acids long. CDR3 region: CAINSGRLNEQFF. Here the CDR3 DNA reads TGTGCCATCAATAGCGGGAGACTCAATGAGCAGTTCTTC.

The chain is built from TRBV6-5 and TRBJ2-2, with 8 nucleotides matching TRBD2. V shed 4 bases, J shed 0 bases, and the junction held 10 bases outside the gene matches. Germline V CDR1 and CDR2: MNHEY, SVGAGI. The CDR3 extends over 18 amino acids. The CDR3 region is CASSFPPGGLANTGELFF. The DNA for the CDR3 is TGTGCCAGCAGTTTTCCCCCCGGGGGACTAGCGAACACCGGGGAGCTGTTTTTT.

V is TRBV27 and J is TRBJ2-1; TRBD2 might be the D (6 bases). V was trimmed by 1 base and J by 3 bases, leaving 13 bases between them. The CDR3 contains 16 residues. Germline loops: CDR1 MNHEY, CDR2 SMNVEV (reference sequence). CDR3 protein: CASSLYPAGRYNEQFF. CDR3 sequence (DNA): TGTGCCAGCAGTTTATATCCCGCGGGACGCTACAATGAGCAGTTCTTC.

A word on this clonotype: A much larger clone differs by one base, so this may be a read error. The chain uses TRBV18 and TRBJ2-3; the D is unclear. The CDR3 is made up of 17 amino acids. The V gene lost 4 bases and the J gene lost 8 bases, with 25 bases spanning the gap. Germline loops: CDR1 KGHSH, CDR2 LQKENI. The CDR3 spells CASSLTRGVPPWSTQYF. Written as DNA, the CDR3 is TGTGCCAGCTCACTAACACGCGGAGTCCCGCCGTGGAGTACGCAGTATTTT.

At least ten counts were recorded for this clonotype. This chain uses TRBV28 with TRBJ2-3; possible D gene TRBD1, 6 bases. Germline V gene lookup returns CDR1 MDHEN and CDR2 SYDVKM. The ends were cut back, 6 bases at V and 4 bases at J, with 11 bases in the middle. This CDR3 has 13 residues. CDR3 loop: CASSVQGSDTQYF. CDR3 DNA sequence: TGTGCCAGCAGCGTACAGGGTTCAGATACGCAGTATTTT.

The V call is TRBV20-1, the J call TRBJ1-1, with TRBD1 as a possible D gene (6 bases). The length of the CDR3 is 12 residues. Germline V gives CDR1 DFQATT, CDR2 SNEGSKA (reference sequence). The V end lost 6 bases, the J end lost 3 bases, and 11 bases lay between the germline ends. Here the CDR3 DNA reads TGCAGTGCCCCGGGGGGCGACACTGAAGCTTTCTTT. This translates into CSAPGGDTEAFF.

CDR3 amino acids: CASSSRTSGLRREQYF. The CDR3 nucleotides are TGTGCCAGCAGCTCTCGGACTAGCGGACTTAGGAGGGAGCAGTACTTC. V and J are TRBV11-2 and TRBJ2-7, with TRBD2 identical over 10 bases. With V trimmed by 4 bases and J by 7 bases, 13 bases remained unmatched. CDR3 size: 16 residues. The V gene's germline CDR1 is SGHAT and CDR2 FQNNGV.

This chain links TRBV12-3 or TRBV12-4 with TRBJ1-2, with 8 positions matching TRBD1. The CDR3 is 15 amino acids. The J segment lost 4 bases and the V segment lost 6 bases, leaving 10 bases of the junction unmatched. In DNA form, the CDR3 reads TGTGCCAGCAGATCCGGGACAGGTCTTTCCTATGGCTACACCTTC. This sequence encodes CASRSGTGLSYGYTF.

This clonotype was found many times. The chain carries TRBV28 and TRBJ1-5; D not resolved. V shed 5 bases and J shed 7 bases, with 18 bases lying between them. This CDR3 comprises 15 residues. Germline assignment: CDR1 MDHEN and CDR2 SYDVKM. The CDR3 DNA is TGTGCCAGCAGTCCCAGCCTTGGGTCTGGCCAGCCCCAGCATTTT. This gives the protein CASSPSLGSGQPQHF.

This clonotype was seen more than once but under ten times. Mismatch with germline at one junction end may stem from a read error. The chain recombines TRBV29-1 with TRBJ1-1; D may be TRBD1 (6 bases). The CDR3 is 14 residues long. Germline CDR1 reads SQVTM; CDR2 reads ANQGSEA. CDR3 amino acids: CGVARGLAEAEAFF. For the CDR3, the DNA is TGCGGCGTTGCCCGGGGGCTCGCTGAAGCGGAAGCTTTCTTT.

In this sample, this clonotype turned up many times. CDR3 sequence reads: CSAPGGFFYGYTF. Here the CDR3 DNA reads TGCAGTGCACCGGGGGGGTTCTTCTATGGCTACACCTTC. The V call is TRBV20-1, the J call TRBJ1-2; the D gene is possibly TRBD1 (5 bases). The germline gives CDR1 DFQATT, CDR2 SNEGSKA (reference sequence). Trimming stripped 6 bases from V and 4 bases from J, with 15 bases between. The CDR3 totals 13 residues.

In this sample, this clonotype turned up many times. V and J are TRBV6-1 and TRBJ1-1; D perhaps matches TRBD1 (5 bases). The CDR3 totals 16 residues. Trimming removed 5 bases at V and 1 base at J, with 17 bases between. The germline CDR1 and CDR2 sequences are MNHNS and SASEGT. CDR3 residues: CASSPYSSGPNTEAFF. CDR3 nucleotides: TGTGCCAGCAGTCCCTACTCATCAGGGCCGAACACTGAAGCTTTCTTT.

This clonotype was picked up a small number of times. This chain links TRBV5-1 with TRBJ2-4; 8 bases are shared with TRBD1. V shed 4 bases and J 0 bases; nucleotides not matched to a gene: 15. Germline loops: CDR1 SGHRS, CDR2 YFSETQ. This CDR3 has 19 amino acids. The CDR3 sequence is CASSLEGWTGTLAKNIQYF. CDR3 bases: TGCGCCAGCAGCCTTGAGGGGTGGACAGGGACGTTAGCCAAAAACATTCAGTACTTC.

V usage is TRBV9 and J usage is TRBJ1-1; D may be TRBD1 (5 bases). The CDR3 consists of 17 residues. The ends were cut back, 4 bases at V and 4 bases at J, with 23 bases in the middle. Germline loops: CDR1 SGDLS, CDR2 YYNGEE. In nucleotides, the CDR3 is TGTGCCAGCAGCTTTGCTGGTGGAGGGGCTATCGGCACTGAAGCTTTCTTT. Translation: CASSFAGGGAIGTEAFF.

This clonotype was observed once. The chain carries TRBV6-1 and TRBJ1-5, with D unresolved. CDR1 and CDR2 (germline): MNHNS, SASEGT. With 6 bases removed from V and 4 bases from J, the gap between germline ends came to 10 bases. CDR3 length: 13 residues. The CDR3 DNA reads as TGTGCCAGCAGCGTCGTCCAAAATCAGCCCCAGCATTTT. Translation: CASSVVQNQPQHF.

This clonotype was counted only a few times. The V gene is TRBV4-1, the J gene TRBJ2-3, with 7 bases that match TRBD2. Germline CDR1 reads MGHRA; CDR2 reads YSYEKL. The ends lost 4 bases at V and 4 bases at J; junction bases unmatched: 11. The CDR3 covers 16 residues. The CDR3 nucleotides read TGCGCCAGCAGCCGACCGCTAGCGGAGAAGGCAGATACGCAGTATTTT. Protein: CASSRPLAEKADTQYF.

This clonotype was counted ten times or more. DNA of the CDR3: TGTGCCAGCAGCCCATCCGGGGCCACAAGAGAGACCCAGTACTTC. Translation gives CASSPSGATRETQYF. The rearrangement uses TRBV6-1 and TRBJ2-5, with D perhaps being TRBD1 or TRBD2 (5 bases each). CDR1 and CDR2 (germline): MNHNS, SASEGT. V lost 6 bases and J lost 4, with 18 bases in between. The CDR3 sequence is 15 residues long.

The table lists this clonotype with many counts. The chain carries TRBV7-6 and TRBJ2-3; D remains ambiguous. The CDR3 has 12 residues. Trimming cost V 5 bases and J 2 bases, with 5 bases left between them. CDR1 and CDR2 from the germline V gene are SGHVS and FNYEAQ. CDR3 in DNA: TGTGCCAGCAGCGCCTTCACAGATACGCAGTATTTT. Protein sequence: CASSAFTDTQYF.

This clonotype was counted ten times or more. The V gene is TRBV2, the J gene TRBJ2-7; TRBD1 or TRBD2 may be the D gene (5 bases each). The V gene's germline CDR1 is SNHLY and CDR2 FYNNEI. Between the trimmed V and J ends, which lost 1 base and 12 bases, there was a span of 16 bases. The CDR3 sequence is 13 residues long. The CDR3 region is CASSEVVEGRRYF. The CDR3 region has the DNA TGTGCCAGCAGTGAAGTCGTTGAGGGACGGAGGTACTTC.